This TCR beta chain was found in a study of Graves' ophthalmopathy and Graves' hyperthyroidism. Overall study: Samples of peripheral blood were obtained at initial diagnosis, prior to treatment of any kind.

Broader study findings: Blood was where most expanded thyroid clonotypes above 0.001 frequency also turned up.

RNA transcripts yielded amplified TCR beta CDR3 regions. Second-round multiplex PCR came after a first-round RT-PCR that employed HTBI primers. TCRdb re-analysed the multiplex PCR reads in MiXCR, keeping a single row per CDR3 protein. This table holds roughly 350,000 distinct CDR3 sequences, roughly 15% found once. The hyperthyroidism patients, aged 18 to 65, had been newly diagnosed, with under 2 months' duration. This clonotype was recorded a few times. The antigen remains undetermined. The clonotype was recovered from an adult woman with stable Graves' hyperthyroidism. The sequencing input was peripheral blood.

In nucleotides, the CDR3 is TGCGCCAGCAGCCAAGAGTTCATACCCACCTACGAGCAGTACTTC. It yields the protein CASSQEFIPTYEQYF. This rearrangement joins TRBV4-3 to TRBJ2-7; D remains unclear. From germline, CDR1 is LGHNA and CDR2 YSLEER. V lost 0 bases, J lost 2 bases, and 11 bases lay in between. The CDR3 has 15 residues.